This T cell receptor beta chain was sequenced for a study of T-cell reconstitution after alpha-beta-depleted transplantation in children (dated by TCRdb to about 2016). Study-wide context: The study quantitatively tracked T-cell immune reconstitution after TCRalphabeta/CD19-depleted allogeneic hematopoietic cell transplantation in children using TCR repertoire profiling.

Library creation used PCR. These reads were obtained on an Illumina HiSeq 2500. Molecular barcoding was employed in the preparation of TCR libraries, with unique molecular identifiers being used to normalize TCRbeta repertoire quantification. The public reads were run again by TCRdb, first through fastp at Q25 and then through MiXCR, and only productive beta chains were kept. Rows are combined by CDR3 protein, so each entry shows the most common genes and DNA. Present in this sample are under 450,000 distinct CDR3 sequences, 13% of which were seen just once. About 4% of the sample is held by the ten biggest clonotypes. A remark on this clonotype: Which antigen it targets is not known. Within one base of it there is no much larger clone, and no base qualities were kept.

Material: PBMCs, obtained from the stem cell graft. This clonotype was obtained from a human donor who donated a stem cell graft to a child with Fanconi anemia.

The DNA reads TGTGCCAGCAGTGGGGACTTACAGACCCAGTACTTC. This yields the protein CASSGDLQTQYF. Rearrangement joined TRBV7-9 to TRBJ2-5, and perhaps TRBD2 as D gene, on 6 matching bases. V is clipped by 6 bases and J by 6 bases, and the sequence between their germline boundaries is 11 bases long. The CDR1 and CDR2 encoded by the germline V gene (reference sequence) are SEHNR and FQNEAQ. The CDR3 measures 12 amino acids from cysteine to phenylalanine. Left in the record is the CDR3 DNA by itself, 36 bases read in frame from the first base.